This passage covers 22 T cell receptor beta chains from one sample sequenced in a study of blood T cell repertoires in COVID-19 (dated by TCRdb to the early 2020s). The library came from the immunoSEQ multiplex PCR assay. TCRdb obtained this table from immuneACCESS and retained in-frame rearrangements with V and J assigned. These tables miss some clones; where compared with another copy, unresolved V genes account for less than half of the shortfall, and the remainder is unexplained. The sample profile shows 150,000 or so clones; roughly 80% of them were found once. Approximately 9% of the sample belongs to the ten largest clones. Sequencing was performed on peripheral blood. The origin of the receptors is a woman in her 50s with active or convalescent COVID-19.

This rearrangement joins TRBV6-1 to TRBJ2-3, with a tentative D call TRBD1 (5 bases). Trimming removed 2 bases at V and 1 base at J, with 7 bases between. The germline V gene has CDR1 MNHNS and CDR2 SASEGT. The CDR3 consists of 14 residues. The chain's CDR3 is CASSEFRGTDTQYF. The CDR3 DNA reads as TGTGCCAGCAGTGAATTCAGGGGCACAGATACGCAGTATTTT.

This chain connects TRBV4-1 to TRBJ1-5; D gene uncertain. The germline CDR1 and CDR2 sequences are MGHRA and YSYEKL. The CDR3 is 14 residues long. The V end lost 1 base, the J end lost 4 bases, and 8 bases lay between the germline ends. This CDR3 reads CASSQGTGNQPQHF. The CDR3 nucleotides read TGCGCCAGCAGCCAAGGCACCGGGAATCAGCCCCAGCATTTT.

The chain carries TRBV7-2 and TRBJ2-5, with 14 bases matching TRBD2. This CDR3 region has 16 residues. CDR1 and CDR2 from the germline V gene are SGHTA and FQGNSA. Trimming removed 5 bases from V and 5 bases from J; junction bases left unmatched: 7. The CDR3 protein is CASSRTSGGPTETQYF. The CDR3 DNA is TGTGCCAGCAGCAGGACTAGCGGGGGGCCCACGGAGACCCAGTACTTC. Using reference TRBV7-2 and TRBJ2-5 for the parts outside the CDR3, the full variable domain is GAGVSQSPSNKVTEKGKDVELRCDPISGHTALYWYRQSLGQGLEFLIYFQGNSAPDKSGLPSDRFSAERTGGSVSTLTIQRTQQEDSAVYLCASSRTSGGPTETQYFGPGTRLLVL.

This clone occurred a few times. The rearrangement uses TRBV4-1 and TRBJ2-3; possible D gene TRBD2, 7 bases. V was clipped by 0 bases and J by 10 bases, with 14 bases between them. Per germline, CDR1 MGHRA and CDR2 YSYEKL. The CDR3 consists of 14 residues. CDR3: CASSQDTGRGAQYF. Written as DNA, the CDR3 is TGCGCCAGCAGCCAAGATACAGGGAGGGGGGCGCAGTATTTT.

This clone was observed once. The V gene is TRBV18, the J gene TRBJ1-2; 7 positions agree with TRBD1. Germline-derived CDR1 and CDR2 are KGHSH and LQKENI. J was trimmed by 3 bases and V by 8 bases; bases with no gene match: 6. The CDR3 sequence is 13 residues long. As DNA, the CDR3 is TGTGCCAGCCGGGACAGTTCAGACTATGGCTACACCTTC. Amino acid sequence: CASRDSSDYGYTF. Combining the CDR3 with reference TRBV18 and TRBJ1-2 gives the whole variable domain NAGVMQNPRHLVRRRGQEARLRCSPMKGHSHVYWYRQLPEEGLKFMVYLQKENIIDESGMPKERFSAEFPKEGPSILRIQQVVRGDSAAYFCASRDSSDYGYTFGSGTRLTVV.

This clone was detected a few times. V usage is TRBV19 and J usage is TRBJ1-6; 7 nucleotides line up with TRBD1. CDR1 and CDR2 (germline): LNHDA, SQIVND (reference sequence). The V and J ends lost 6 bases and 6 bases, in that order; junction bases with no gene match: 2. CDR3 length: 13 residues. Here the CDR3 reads CASRRDSNSPLHF. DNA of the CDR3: TGTGCCAGTAGACGGGACAGTAATTCACCCCTCCACTTT.

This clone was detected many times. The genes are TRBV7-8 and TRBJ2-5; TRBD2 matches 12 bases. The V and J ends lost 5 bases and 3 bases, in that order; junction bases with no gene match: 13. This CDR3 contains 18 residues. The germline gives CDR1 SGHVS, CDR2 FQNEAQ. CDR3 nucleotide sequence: TGTGCCAGCAGCCTGCTAGCGGGGGGGCCTTCCGGCAAAGAGACCCAGTACTTC. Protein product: CASSLLAGGPSGKETQYF.

The CDR3 spells CASSIGQPRNTEAFF. CDR3 nucleotide sequence: TGTGCCAGTAGTATCGGACAGCCGAGGAACACTGAAGCTTTCTTT. The gene calls are TRBV19 and TRBJ1-1, with a weak D call TRBD1 (6 bases). The germline V and J ends were trimmed by 3 bases and 1 base, with 12 bases remaining between them. The CDR3 covers 15 residues. Germline CDR1 and CDR2: LNHDA and SQIVND (reference sequence).

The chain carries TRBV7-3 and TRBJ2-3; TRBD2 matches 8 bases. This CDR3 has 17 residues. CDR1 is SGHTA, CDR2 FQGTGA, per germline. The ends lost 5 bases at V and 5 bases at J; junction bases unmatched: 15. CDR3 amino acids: CASSQVGSGEGGDTQYF. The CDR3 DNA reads TGTGCCAGCAGCCAAGTGGGTAGCGGGGAAGGCGGAGATACGCAGTATTTT.

The CDR3 DNA is TGTGCCAGTACCGCTCTACGGACAAATAGCAATCAGCCCCAGCATTTT. As protein: CASTALRTNSNQPQHF. The chain links TRBV19 to TRBJ1-5, with D possibly being TRBD1 (5 bases). Germline assignment: CDR1 LNHDA and CDR2 SQIVND (reference sequence). V gave up 7 bases and J gave up 0 bases, with 16 bases separating them. CDR3 length: 16 amino acids.

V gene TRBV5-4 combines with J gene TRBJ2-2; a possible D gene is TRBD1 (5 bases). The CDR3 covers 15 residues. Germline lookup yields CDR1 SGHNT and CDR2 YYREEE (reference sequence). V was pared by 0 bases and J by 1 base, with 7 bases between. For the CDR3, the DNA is TGTGCCAGCAGCTTGGGGGGCCGGAACACCGGGGAGCTGTTTTTT. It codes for CASSLGGRNTGELFF.

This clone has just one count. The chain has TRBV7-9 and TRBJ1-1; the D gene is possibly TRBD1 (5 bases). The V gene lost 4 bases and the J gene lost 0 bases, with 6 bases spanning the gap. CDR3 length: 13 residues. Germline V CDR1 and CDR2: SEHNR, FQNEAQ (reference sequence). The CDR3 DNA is TGTGCCAGCAGCTACAGGTTGAACACTGAAGCTTTCTTT. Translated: CASSYRLNTEAFF.

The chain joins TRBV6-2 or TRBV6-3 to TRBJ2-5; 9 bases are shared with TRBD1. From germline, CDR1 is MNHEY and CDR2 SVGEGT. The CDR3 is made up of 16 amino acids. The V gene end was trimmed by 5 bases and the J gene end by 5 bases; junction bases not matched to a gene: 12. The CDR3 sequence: CASSRPGTGYWETQYF. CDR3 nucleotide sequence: TGTGCCAGCAGTCGCCCCGGGACAGGGTATTGGGAGACCCAGTACTTC.

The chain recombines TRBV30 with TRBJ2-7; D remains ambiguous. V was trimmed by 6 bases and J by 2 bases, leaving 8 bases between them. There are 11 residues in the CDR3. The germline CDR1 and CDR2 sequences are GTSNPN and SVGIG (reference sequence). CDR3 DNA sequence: TGTGCCTGTCGGGTAGCCTACGAGCAGTACTTC. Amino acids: CACRVAYEQYF.

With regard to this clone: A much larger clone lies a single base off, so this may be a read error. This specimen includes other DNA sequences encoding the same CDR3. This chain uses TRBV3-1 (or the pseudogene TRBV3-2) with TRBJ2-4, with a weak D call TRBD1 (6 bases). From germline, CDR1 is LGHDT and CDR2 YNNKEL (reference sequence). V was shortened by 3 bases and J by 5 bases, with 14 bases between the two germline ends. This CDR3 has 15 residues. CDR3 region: CASSQATGWENIQYF. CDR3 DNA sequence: TGTGCCAGCAGCCAGGCTACAGGGTGGGAAAACATTCAGTACTTC.

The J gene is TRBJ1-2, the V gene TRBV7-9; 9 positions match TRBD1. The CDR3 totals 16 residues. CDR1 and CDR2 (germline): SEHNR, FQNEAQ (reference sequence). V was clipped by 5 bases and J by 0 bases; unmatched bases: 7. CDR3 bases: TGTGCCAGCAGCGCAGCCGGGACAGGGCCTAACTATGGCTACACCTTC. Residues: CASSAAGTGPNYGYTF.

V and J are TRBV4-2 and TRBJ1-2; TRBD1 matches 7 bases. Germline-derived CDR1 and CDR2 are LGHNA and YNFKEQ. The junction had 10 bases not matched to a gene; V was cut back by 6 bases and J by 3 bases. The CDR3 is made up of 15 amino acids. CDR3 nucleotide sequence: TGTGCCAGCAGACAAAACAAGGGACAGCACTATGGCTACACCTTC. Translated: CASRQNKGQHYGYTF.

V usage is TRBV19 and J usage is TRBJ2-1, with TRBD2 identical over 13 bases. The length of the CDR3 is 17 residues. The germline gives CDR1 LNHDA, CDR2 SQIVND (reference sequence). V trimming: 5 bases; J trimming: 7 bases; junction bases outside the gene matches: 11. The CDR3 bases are TGTGCCAGTAGTGTCCGGAGACTAGCGGGAGGAAGTAATGAGCAGTTCTTC. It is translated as CASSVRRLAGGSNEQFF.

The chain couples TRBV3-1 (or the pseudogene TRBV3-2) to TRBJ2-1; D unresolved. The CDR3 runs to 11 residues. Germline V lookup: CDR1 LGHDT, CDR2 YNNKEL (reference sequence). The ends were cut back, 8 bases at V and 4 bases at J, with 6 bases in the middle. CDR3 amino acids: CASSVYNEQFF. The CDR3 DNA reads TGTGCCAGCTCCGTTTACAATGAGCAGTTCTTC.

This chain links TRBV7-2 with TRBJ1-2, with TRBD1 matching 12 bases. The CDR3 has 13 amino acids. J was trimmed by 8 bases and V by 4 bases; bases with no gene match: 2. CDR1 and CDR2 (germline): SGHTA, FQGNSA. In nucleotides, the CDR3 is TGTGCCAGCAGCTCCGGGACAGGGGGCGGCTACACCTTC. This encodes CASSSGTGGGYTF. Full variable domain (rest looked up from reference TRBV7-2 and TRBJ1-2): GAGVSQSPSNKVTEKGKDVELRCDPISGHTALYWYRQSLGQGLEFLIYFQGNSAPDKSGLPSDRFSAERTGGSVSTLTIQRTQQEDSAVYLCASSSGTGGGYTFGSGTRLTVV.

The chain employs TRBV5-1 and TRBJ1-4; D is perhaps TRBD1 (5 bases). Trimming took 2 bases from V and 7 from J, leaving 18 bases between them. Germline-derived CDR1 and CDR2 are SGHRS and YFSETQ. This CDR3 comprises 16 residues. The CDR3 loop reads CASSFAGTASGEKLFF. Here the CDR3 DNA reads TGCGCCAGCAGCTTCGCGGGGACGGCCTCTGGTGAAAAACTGTTTTTT.

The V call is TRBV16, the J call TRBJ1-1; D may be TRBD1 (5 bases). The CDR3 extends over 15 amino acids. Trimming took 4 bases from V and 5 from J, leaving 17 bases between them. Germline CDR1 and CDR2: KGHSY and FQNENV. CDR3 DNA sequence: TGTGCCAGCAGCCTCCGTGGGGCATCAGGGACTGAAGCTTTCTTT. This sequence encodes CASSLRGASGTEAFF.